The 28 T cell receptor beta chains listed next were all sequenced from one sample in a study of OX40 agonist ivuxolimab in advanced cancers. The assay was immunoSEQ multiplex PCR, and TCRdb's table has in-frame clones only and misses some. The sample comprises about 89,000 clones, approximately 90% of which are singletons, and more than 0.6% rests with the top ten. The source was CD4+ or CD8+ T cells sorted from blood, collected in a trial of the OX40 agonist ivuxolimab. The receptor source for this set is an adult with an advanced solid tumor such as melanoma, head and neck, liver or kidney cancer.

The chain has TRBV14 and TRBJ2-1; D is perhaps TRBD1 (6 bases). The CDR3 spans 14 residues. Per the germline V gene, CDR1 is SGHDN and CDR2 is FVKESK. The germline V and J ends were trimmed by 3 bases and 5 bases, with 11 bases remaining between them. The CDR3 region has the DNA TGTGCCAGCAGCCATTGGGCAGGGGACAATGAGCAGTTCTTC. Translation gives CASSHWAGDNEQFF.

The chain has TRBV7-2 and TRBJ2-1; D is unresolved. The CDR3 sequence is 13 residues long. CDR1 SGHTA and CDR2 FQGNSA come from the germline V gene. Trimming left V 7 bases short and J 4 bases short, with 11 bases between. The CDR3 protein is CASKRDSYNEQFF. Written as DNA, the CDR3 is TGTGCCAGCAAACGAGATTCATACAATGAGCAGTTCTTC. The full variable domain, completed using reference TRBV7-2 and TRBJ2-1, is GAGVSQSPSNKVTEKGKDVELRCDPISGHTALYWYRQSLGQGLEFLIYFQGNSAPDKSGLPSDRFSAERTGGSVSTLTIQRTQQEDSAVYLCASKRDSYNEQFFGPGTRLTVL.

This clone has a single count. The chain joins TRBV11-2 to TRBJ2-7, with TRBD1 matching 9 bases. Germline CDR1 is SGHAT and CDR2 is FQNNGV. The CDR3 has 16 residues. V shed 1 base, J shed 0 bases, and the junction held 4 bases outside the gene matches. DNA of the CDR3: TGTGCCAGCAGCTTAGGACCGGGACAGGGCTCCTACGAGCAGTACTTC. This codes for CASSLGPGQGSYEQYF.

V is TRBV5-5 and J is TRBJ1-1; tentatively, D is TRBD1 (5 bases). The germline V gene has CDR1 SGHKS and CDR2 YYEKEE (reference sequence). This CDR3 is built from 15 residues. Trimming cost V 1 base and J 6 bases, with 16 bases left between them. DNA of the CDR3: TGTGCCAGCAGCTTGTGGGCAGGGAGGGAAGCTGAAGCTTTCTTT. It encodes CASSLWAGREAEAFF.

The chain carries TRBV5-4 and TRBJ2-1; 10 nucleotides line up with TRBD2. V trimming: 2 bases; J trimming: 3 bases; junction bases outside the gene matches: 2. CDR1 SGHNT and CDR2 YYREEE come from the germline V gene (reference sequence). The CDR3 extends over 15 amino acids. The CDR3 loop is CASSFSSGGYNEQFF. The CDR3 coding sequence is TGTGCCAGCAGCTTTTCTAGCGGGGGCTACAATGAGCAGTTCTTC.

V usage is TRBV5-1 and J usage is TRBJ2-2, with TRBD1 as a possible D gene (6 bases). Germline CDR1 is SGHRS and CDR2 is YFSETQ. Trimming cost V 5 bases and J 4 bases, with 21 bases left between them. The CDR3 totals 17 residues. The CDR3 is CASSSDPGTYATGELFF. As DNA, the CDR3 is TGCGCCAGCAGTTCCGATCCCGGGACATACGCCACCGGGGAGCTGTTTTTT.

The V and J genes are TRBV5-4 and TRBJ2-2, with 9 positions matching TRBD1. CDR1 is SGHNT and CDR2 is YYREEE in the germline V gene (reference sequence). The trim removed 0 bases at V and 9 bases at J, leaving 6 bases unmatched. This CDR3 is built from 15 residues. In DNA form, the CDR3 reads TGTGCCAGCAGCTTGGAGGGACAGGGATCCCGGGAGCTGTTTTTT. Amino acid sequence: CASSLEGQGSRELFF. The whole variable domain, remainder taken from reference TRBV5-4 and TRBJ2-2, is ETGVTQSPTHLIKTRGQQVTLRCSSQSGHNTVSWYQQALGQGPQFIFQYYREEENGRGNFPPRFSGLQFPNYSSELNVNALELDDSALYLCASSLEGQGSRELFFGEGSRLTVL.

This chain connects TRBV6-5 to TRBJ1-1; 9 nucleotides line up with TRBD1. Germline V gene sequence: CDR1 MNHEY, CDR2 SVGAGI. V lost 0 bases to trimming and J lost 8 bases; unmatched junction nucleotides: 10. The CDR3 is 16 amino acids. The DNA for the CDR3 is TGTGCCAGCAGTTACTCGAGGGGGGACAGGGTTCCGGAAGCTTTCTTT. It yields the protein CASSYSRGDRVPEAFF.

The chain recombines TRBV18 with TRBJ2-3; D is unresolved. Germline CDR1 reads KGHSH; CDR2 reads LQKENI. V gave up 1 base and J gave up 3 bases, with 5 bases separating them. This CDR3 contains 13 residues. The CDR3 sequence is CASSPQETDTQYF. The DNA for the CDR3 is TGTGCCAGCTCACCACAGGAGACAGATACGCAGTATTTT.

CDR3 sequence (DNA): TGTGCCAGGGGGGACAGCCCGTGTAATAGCAATCAGCCCCAGCATTTT. This encodes CARGDSPCNSNQPQHF. J is TRBJ1-5 and V is TRBV7-6, with 7 bases aligning to TRBD1. CDR3 size: 16 residues. The V gene's germline CDR1 is SGHVS and CDR2 FNYEAQ. V dropped 9 bases and J dropped 0; count of bases not matched to a gene: 11.

This clone was seen a handful of times. The gene calls are TRBV18 and TRBJ2-5, with D possibly being TRBD1 or TRBD2 (5 bases each). The CDR3 is 15 amino acids. Germline V gene lookup returns CDR1 KGHSH and CDR2 LQKENI. V was trimmed by 3 bases and J by 4 bases, leaving 15 bases between them. The CDR3 region is CASSPGDVFGETQYF. Here the CDR3 DNA reads TGTGCCAGCTCACCCGGGGACGTATTTGGAGAGACCCAGTACTTC.

This clone was observed a single time. The genes are TRBV10-3 and TRBJ2-7; TRBD2 matches at 12 bases. The CDR3 extends over 15 amino acids. J gave up 5 bases and V 1 base, and 3 bases lay outside the gene matches. CDR1 and CDR2 from the germline V gene are ENHRY and SYGVKD. This CDR3 reads CAISEWTSGANEQYF. CDR3 DNA sequence: TGTGCCATCAGTGAGTGGACTAGCGGGGCCAACGAGCAGTACTTC.

The chain employs TRBV6-5 and TRBJ2-1, with 9 bases aligning to TRBD2. With V trimmed by 9 bases and J by 4 bases, 4 bases remained unmatched. The germline gives CDR1 MNHEY, CDR2 SVGAGI. CDR3 size: 13 residues. Here the CDR3 reads CARGGGGYNEQFF. DNA for the CDR3: TGTGCCAGGGGCGGGGGGGGTTACAATGAGCAGTTCTTC.

The chain couples TRBV9 to TRBJ1-3; D perhaps matches TRBD1 (6 bases). The CDR3 runs 17 residues. CDR1 SGDLS and CDR2 YYNGEE come from the germline V gene. V dropped 4 bases and J dropped 0 bases, with 17 bases sitting between them. The CDR3 region has the DNA TGTGCCAGCAGCTTATTACAGGGATCCAGCTCTGGAAACACCATATATTTT. It translates to CASSLLQGSSSGNTIYF.

The chain recombines TRBV7-8 with TRBJ1-2; no definite D call. Germline values: CDR1 SGHVS, CDR2 FQNEAQ. V was cut by 5 bases and J by 4 bases, with 14 bases left in between. The CDR3 covers 14 residues. The CDR3 DNA sequence: TGTGCCAGCAGCCCCCATGGTTCGGGCTATGGCTACACCTTC. Translating gives CASSPHGSGYGYTF.

This clone was seen a few times. The chain is built from TRBV6-5 and TRBJ1-3; no firm D call. The CDR3 length is 14 residues. V was trimmed by 8 bases and J by 0 bases, leaving 11 bases between them. Germline-derived CDR1 and CDR2 are MNHEY and SVGAGI. The CDR3 reads CASGNAHSGNTIYF. The CDR3, as DNA: TGTGCCAGCGGTAACGCCCACTCTGGAAACACCATATATTTT.

V is TRBV27 and J is TRBJ1-3; the match to TRBD1 covers 7 bases. Germline V gene data show CDR1 as MNHEY and CDR2 as SMNVEV (reference sequence). J lost 4 bases, V lost 5 bases, and 11 bases had no gene match. This CDR3 has 16 amino acids. The CDR3 nucleotides are TGTGCCAGCAGTCCGCGACCGACAGGGATAGGAAACACCATATATTTT. It codes for CASSPRPTGIGNTIYF.

The chain links TRBV27 to TRBJ1-2; TRBD1 aligns across 8 bases. Trimming took 5 bases from V and 7 from J; bases not matched to a gene: 15. Germline V gives CDR1 MNHEY, CDR2 SMNVEV (reference sequence). The CDR3 length is 16 residues. CDR3 nucleotides: TGTGCCAGCAGTCTCCAACAGGGGGAGGGTATCGGTGGCTACACCTTC. Its protein product is CASSLQQGEGIGGYTF.

In nucleotides, the CDR3 is TGTGCCAGCAGCGTTAGCGGGAACACCGGGGAGCTGTTTTTT. Its translation: CASSVSGNTGELFF. V usage is TRBV9 and J usage is TRBJ2-2, with a possible D match to TRBD2 (6 bases). This CDR3 has 14 residues. Germline V gene lookup returns CDR1 SGDLS and CDR2 YYNGEE. V lost 2 bases, J lost 1 base, and 6 bases lay in between.

The genes are TRBV18 and TRBJ2-7, with no clear D. Between the trimmed V and J ends, which lost 1 base and 5 bases, there was a span of 18 bases. Per germline, CDR1 KGHSH and CDR2 LQKENI. The CDR3 runs 16 residues. CDR3 bases: TGTGCCAGCTCACCACTTTCGTCCCCCCTTAGGAACGAGCAGTACTTC. The encoded protein is CASSPLSSPLRNEQYF. Complete variable domain (other parts from reference TRBV18 and TRBJ2-7): NAGVMQNPRHLVRRRGQEARLRCSPMKGHSHVYWYRQLPEEGLKFMVYLQKENIIDESGMPKERFSAEFPKEGPSILRIQQVVRGDSAAYFCASSPLSSPLRNEQYFGPGTRLTVT.

CDR3 in amino acids: CAISPGTSGDPYEQYF. The CDR3 nucleotides read TGTGCCATCAGCCCCGGGACTAGCGGAGACCCTTACGAGCAGTACTTC. The chain recombines TRBV10-3 with TRBJ2-7; 11 positions match TRBD2. The CDR3 has 16 amino acids. The ends lost 6 bases at V and 4 bases at J; junction bases unmatched: 11. Germline assignment: CDR1 ENHRY and CDR2 SYGVKD.

V is TRBV9 and J is TRBJ2-1; TRBD2 aligns across 10 bases. Trimming took 2 bases from V and 12 from J; bases not matched to a gene: 8. The V gene's germline CDR1 is SGDLS and CDR2 YYNGEE. This CDR3 is built from 14 residues. The CDR3 protein is CASSVGQREGLQFF. The CDR3 DNA follows: TGTGCCAGCAGCGTGGGCCAGCGGGAGGGCCTGCAGTTCTTC.

The chain combines TRBV7-9 with TRBJ1-1; unclear D gene. CDR3 length equals 13 residues. The V gene's germline CDR1 is SEHNR and CDR2 FQNEAQ (reference sequence). V was cut by 6 bases and J by 3 bases, with 11 bases left in between. The CDR3 loop is CASSFGLDTEAFF. DNA for the CDR3: TGTGCCAGCAGTTTTGGTTTGGACACTGAAGCTTTCTTT.

The V and J genes are TRBV7-2 and TRBJ1-2; D call uncertain. Trimming removed 1 base from V and 0 bases from J, with 9 bases in between. The germline V gene encodes CDR1 SGHTA and CDR2 FQGNSA. The CDR3 length is 15 residues. The CDR3 here is CASSLGVDPNYGYTF. The DNA for the CDR3 is TGTGCCAGCAGCTTAGGGGTAGACCCTAACTATGGCTACACCTTC.

This sequence joins TRBV2 and TRBJ1-6; D gene ambiguous. V was clipped by 7 bases and J by 0 bases, with 10 bases between them. The CDR3 totals 15 residues. Germline V gives CDR1 SNHLY, CDR2 FYNNEI. The chain's CDR3 is CASTGGSSYNSPLHF. CDR3 coding DNA: TGTGCCAGCACCGGTGGGAGCTCCTATAATTCACCCCTCCACTTT.

V gene TRBV5-1 combines with J gene TRBJ2-1; 9 positions agree with TRBD1. Germline V gene data show CDR1 as SGHRS and CDR2 as YFSETQ. J lost 4 bases, V lost 0 bases, and 5 bases had no gene match. The length of the CDR3 is 16 residues. The DNA of the CDR3 is TGCGCCAGCAGCTTGGCGTCGGGACAGGGATACAATGAGCAGTTCTTC. Residues: CASSLASGQGYNEQFF.

The chain couples TRBV5-1 to TRBJ2-6, with D possibly TRBD1 on 5 matching bases. Germline V gene sequence: CDR1 SGHRS, CDR2 YFSETQ. The CDR3 has 20 residues. The V gene lost 4 bases and the J gene lost 2 bases, with 25 bases spanning the gap. CDR3 in amino acids: CASSHWRAAGNSAGANVLTF. CDR3 nucleotide sequence: TGCGCCAGCAGCCATTGGCGAGCTGCAGGGAACTCGGCTGGGGCCAACGTCCTGACTTTC.

V is TRBV7-6 and J is TRBJ2-3, with D hard to call. From germline, CDR1 is SGHVS and CDR2 FNYEAQ. The V gene lost 1 base and the J gene lost 2 bases, with 7 bases spanning the gap. There are 14 residues in the CDR3. The CDR3 DNA sequence: TGTGCCAGCAGCTTAGATGCGTACACAGATACGCAGTATTTT. Translating it yields CASSLDAYTDTQYF.